This TCR beta chain is drawn from a study of graft-versus-host responses after intestinal transplantation. Profiled with immunoSEQ multiplex PCR; TCRdb holds only in-frame clones, not every one. The sample records 40,000 to 45,000 clones, about 89% being singletons. The CDR3 contains 13 residues. The V end was cut by 1 base, the J end by 0 bases, with 4 bases between. Looked up from germline, CDR1 is GTSNPN and CDR2 is SVGIG (reference sequence). This TCR derives from a human patient who received an intestinal transplant, so some T cells may come from the graft donor. The source was PBMCs, collected around 330 days after intestinal transplant. This chain connects TRBV30 to TRBJ2-4; no clear D gene. In DNA, the CDR3 is TGTGCCTGGAGTGCTTTAGCCAAAAACATTCAGTACTTC. This codes for CAWSALAKNIQYF.